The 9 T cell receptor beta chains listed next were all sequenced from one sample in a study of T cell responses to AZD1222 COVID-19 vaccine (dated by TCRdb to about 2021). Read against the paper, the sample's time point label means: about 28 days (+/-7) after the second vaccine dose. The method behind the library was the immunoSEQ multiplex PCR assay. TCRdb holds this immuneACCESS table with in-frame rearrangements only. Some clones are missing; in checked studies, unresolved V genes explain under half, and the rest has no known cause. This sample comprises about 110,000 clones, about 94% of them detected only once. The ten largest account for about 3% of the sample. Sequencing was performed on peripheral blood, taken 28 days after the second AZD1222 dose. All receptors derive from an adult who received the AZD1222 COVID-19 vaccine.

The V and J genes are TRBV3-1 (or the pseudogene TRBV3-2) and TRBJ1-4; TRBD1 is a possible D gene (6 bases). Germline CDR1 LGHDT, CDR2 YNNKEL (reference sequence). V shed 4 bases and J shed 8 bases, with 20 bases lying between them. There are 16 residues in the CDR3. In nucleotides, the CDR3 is TGTGCCAGCAGCCCCGGCGGGGGGCTGAAAGGAGAAAAACTGTTTTTT. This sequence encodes CASSPGGGLKGEKLFF.

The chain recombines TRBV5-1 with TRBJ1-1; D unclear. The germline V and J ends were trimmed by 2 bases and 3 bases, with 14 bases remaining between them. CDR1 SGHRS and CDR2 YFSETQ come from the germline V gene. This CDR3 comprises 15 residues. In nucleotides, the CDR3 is TGCGCCAGCAGCTTAGAAGGCAGGAGGGACACTGAAGCTTTCTTT. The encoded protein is CASSLEGRRDTEAFF.

The CDR3 bases are TGTGCCAGTAGTATTAACAGGGCCCGCGGTCAGCCCCAGCATTTT. Translated: CASSINRARGQPQHF. This chain uses TRBV19 with TRBJ1-5, with D perhaps TRBD1 (6 bases). Germline V gene lookup returns CDR1 LNHDA and CDR2 SQIVND (reference sequence). V lost 3 bases and J lost 6, with 15 bases in between. The CDR3 totals 15 residues.

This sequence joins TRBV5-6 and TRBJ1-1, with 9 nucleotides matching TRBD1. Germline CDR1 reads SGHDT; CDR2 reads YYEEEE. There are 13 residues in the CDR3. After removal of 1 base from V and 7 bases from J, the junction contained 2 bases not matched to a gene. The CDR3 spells CASSLTDRGEAFF. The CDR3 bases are TGTGCCAGCAGCTTGACGGACAGGGGTGAAGCTTTCTTT.

The CDR3 nucleotides read TGCGCCAGCAGCCACGGGGTAGCGATACCTTTGGCAAGAGAGACCCAGTACTTC. The encoded protein is CASSHGVAIPLARETQYF. This chain links TRBV4-1 with TRBJ2-5, with D perhaps TRBD2 (5 bases). The CDR3 has 18 residues. Trimming removed 3 bases at V and 4 bases at J, with 24 bases between. Germline V gene lookup returns CDR1 MGHRA and CDR2 YSYEKL.

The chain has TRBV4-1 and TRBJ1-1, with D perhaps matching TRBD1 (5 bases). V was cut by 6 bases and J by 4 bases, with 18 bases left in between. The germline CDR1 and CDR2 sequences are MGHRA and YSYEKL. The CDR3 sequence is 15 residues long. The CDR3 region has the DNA TGCGCCAGCAGGACCCGGGGCCGCTGGGGCACTGAAGCTTTCTTT. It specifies CASRTRGRWGTEAFF.

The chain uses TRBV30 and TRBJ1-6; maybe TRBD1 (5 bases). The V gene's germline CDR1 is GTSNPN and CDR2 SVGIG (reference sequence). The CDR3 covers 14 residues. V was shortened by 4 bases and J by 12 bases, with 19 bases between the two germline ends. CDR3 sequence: CAWTLGAQGIPLHF. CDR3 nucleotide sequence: TGTGCCTGGACGTTAGGCGCTCAGGGCATACCCCTCCACTTT.

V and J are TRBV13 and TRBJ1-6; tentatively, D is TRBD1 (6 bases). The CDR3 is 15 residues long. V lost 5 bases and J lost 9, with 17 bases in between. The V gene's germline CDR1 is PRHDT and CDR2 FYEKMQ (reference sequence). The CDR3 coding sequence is TGTGCCAGCAGCGTGCGAAGGGGGGATCGTTCACCCCTCCACTTT. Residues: CASSVRRGDRSPLHF.

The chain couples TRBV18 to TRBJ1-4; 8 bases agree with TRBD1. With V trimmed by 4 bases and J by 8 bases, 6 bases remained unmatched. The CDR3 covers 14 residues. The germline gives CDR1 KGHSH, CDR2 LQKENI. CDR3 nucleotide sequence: TGTGCCAGCTCACAGAAACAGGGGGACGAAAAACTGTTTTTT. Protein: CASSQKQGDEKLFF.